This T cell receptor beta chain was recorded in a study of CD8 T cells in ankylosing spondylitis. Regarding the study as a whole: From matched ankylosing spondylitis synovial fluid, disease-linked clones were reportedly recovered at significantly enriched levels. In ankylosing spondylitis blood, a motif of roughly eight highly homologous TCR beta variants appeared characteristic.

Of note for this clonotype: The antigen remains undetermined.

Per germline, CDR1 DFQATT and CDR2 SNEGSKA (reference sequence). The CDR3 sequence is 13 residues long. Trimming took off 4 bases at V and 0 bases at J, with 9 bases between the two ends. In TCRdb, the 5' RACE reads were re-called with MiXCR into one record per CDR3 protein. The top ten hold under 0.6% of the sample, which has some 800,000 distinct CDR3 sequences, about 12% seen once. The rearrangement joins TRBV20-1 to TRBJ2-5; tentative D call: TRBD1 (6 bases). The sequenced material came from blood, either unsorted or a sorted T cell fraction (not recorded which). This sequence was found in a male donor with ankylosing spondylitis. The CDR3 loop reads CSAIRQDQETQYF. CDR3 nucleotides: TGCAGTGCTATCCGACAGGACCAAGAGACCCAGTACTTC.